This is a list of T cell receptor beta chains from one sample in a study of identical twins. TCRdb reanalysed the 5' RACE reads using MiXCR and keeps one entry per CDR3 protein. This sample has about 300,000 distinct CDR3 sequences, with roughly an eighth found just once. These data also formed part of another study, on yellow fever vaccine responses in identical twins.

The sequenced sample consisted of CD8+ T cells sorted from blood. The receptors derive from a woman aged 18-29 years in good health. CDR3s include the opening cysteine and the closing phenylalanine or tryptophan. Fields, in order: clone size, V gene, J gene, CDR3 length, D gene, CDR3 protein, CDR3 DNA. D genes are given only for firm matches. A row's size may be missing; if present it is once, few, many or a size class.

abundance: few
v_gene: TRBV4-1
j_gene: TRBJ2-3
len: 17
d_gene: NA
CDR3aa: CASSQGPSVTSTDTQYF
CDR3nt: TGCGCCAGCAGCCAAGGTCCTAGCGTAACCTCCACAGATACGCAGTATTTT

abundance: NA
v_gene: TRBV28
j_gene: TRBJ1-3
len: 13
d_gene: NA
CDR3aa: CASSLSQGNTIYF
CDR3nt: TGTGCCAGCAGTTTATCCCAGGGGAACACCATATATTTT

abundance: NA
v_gene: TRBV3-1
j_gene: TRBJ2-7
len: 17
d_gene: TRBD2
CDR3aa: CASSQEPLAGPSYEQYF
CDR3nt: TGTGCCAGCAGCCAAGAACCCCTAGCGGGACCCTCCTACGAGCAGTACTTC

abundance: many
v_gene: TRBV15
j_gene: TRBJ1-2
len: 16
d_gene: TRBD1
CDR3aa: CATSSSGTELIRGYTF
CDR3nt: TGTGCCACCAGCAGCTCCGGGACAGAGTTGATCCGTGGCTACACCTTC

abundance: NA
v_gene: TRBV24-1
j_gene: TRBJ2-1
len: 12
d_gene: NA
CDR3aa: CATSPNINEQFF
CDR3nt: TGTGCCACCAGCCCCAACATAAATGAGCAGTTCTTC

abundance: NA
v_gene: TRBV4-1
j_gene: TRBJ2-7
len: 15
d_gene: NA
CDR3aa: CASSQEGFGSYEQYF
CDR3nt: TGCGCCAGCAGCCAAGAGGGCTTTGGCTCCTACGAGCAGTACTTC

abundance: few
v_gene: TRBV11-1
j_gene: TRBJ2-1
len: 18
d_gene: NA
CDR3aa: CASSLKGEGFYASGHQFF
CDR3nt: TGTGCCAGCAGCTTAAAGGGCGAGGGATTCTATGCCTCAGGCCACCAGTTCTTC

abundance: NA
v_gene: TRBV7-6
j_gene: TRBJ2-1
len: 16
d_gene: TRBD2
CDR3aa: CASSYTGGGAYNEQFF
CDR3nt: TGTGCCAGCAGCTATACGGGGGGAGGCGCCTACAATGAGCAGTTCTTC

abundance: many
v_gene: TRBV20-1
j_gene: TRBJ2-2
len: 14
d_gene: NA
CDR3aa: CSATYRESTGELFF
CDR3nt: TGCAGTGCTACCTACAGGGAAAGCACCGGGGAGCTGTTTTTT

abundance: few
v_gene: TRBV7-8
j_gene: TRBJ1-4
len: 14
d_gene: NA
CDR3aa: CASSLGRPREKLFF
CDR3nt: TGTGCCAGCAGCTTAGGACGCCCTCGAGAAAAACTGTTTTTT

abundance: few
v_gene: TRBV12-3/TRBV12-4
j_gene: TRBJ2-5
len: 15
d_gene: NA
CDR3aa: CASSLRERPQETQYF
CDR3nt: TGTGCCAGCAGTTTGCGCGAGCGGCCCCAAGAGACCCAGTACTTC

abundance: few
v_gene: TRBV3-1
j_gene: TRBJ2-2
len: 16
d_gene: NA
CDR3aa: CASSQETPTNTGELFF
CDR3nt: TGTGCCAGCAGCCAAGAAACACCCACGAACACCGGGGAGCTGTTTTTT

abundance: NA
v_gene: TRBV19
j_gene: TRBJ2-6
len: 16
d_gene: TRBD1
CDR3aa: CATHPGGPSGANVLTF
CDR3nt: TGTGCCACCCATCCAGGGGGCCCCTCTGGGGCCAACGTCCTGACTTTC

abundance: few
v_gene: TRBV4-1
j_gene: TRBJ2-7
len: 16
d_gene: NA
CDR3aa: CASSEHPLGRTGEQYF
CDR3nt: TGCGCCAGCAGCGAACACCCCCTGGGTAGAACGGGCGAGCAGTACTTC

abundance: few
v_gene: TRBV2
j_gene: TRBJ2-3
len: 13
d_gene: NA
CDR3aa: CASSERGVDTQYF
CDR3nt: TGTGCCAGCAGTGAACGCGGGGTAGATACGCAGTATTTT

abundance: NA
v_gene: TRBV2
j_gene: TRBJ2-4
len: 11
d_gene: NA
CDR3aa: CASTNGQFQYF
CDR3nt: TGTGCCAGCACCAACGGGCAGTTCCAGTACTTC

abundance: NA
v_gene: TRBV2
j_gene: TRBJ1-2
len: 13
d_gene: NA
CDR3aa: CASRGRLTRGYTF
CDR3nt: TGTGCCAGCAGGGGGCGACTGACGAGAGGCTACACCTTC

abundance: few
v_gene: TRBV6-1
j_gene: TRBJ2-3
len: 16
d_gene: NA
CDR3aa: CASSETGLLLTDTQYF
CDR3nt: TGTGCCAGCAGTGAAACGGGTCTCCTACTCACAGATACGCAGTATTTT

abundance: few
v_gene: TRBV7-3
j_gene: TRBJ2-1
len: 18
d_gene: TRBD2
CDR3aa: CASSFKTSGKSSYNEQFF
CDR3nt: TGTGCCAGCAGCTTTAAAACTAGCGGGAAGAGCTCCTACAATGAGCAGTTCTTC

abundance: NA
v_gene: TRBV20-1
j_gene: TRBJ2-7
len: 15
d_gene: TRBD2
CDR3aa: CSATILAGGPYEQYF
CDR3nt: TGCAGTGCCACCATCTTAGCGGGAGGGCCCTACGAGCAGTACTTC

abundance: NA
v_gene: TRBV20-1
j_gene: TRBJ2-5
len: 15
d_gene: NA
CDR3aa: CSARDYQGGQETQYF
CDR3nt: TGCAGTGCTAGAGATTACCAGGGCGGACAAGAGACCCAGTACTTC

abundance: few
v_gene: TRBV20-1
j_gene: TRBJ2-3
len: 17
d_gene: TRBD1
CDR3aa: CSARPRDRGRVVDTQYF
CDR3nt: TGCAGTGCTAGACCCCGGGACAGGGGGCGCGTGGTAGATACGCAGTATTTT

abundance: NA
v_gene: TRBV28
j_gene: TRBJ2-7
len: 11
d_gene: NA
CDR3aa: CARDSSYEQYF
CDR3nt: TGTGCCAGGGACAGTTCCTACGAGCAGTACTTC

abundance: NA
v_gene: TRBV9
j_gene: TRBJ2-3
len: 13
d_gene: NA
CDR3aa: CASSADGTDTQYF
CDR3nt: TGTGCCAGCAGCGCGGACGGAACAGATACGCAGTATTTT

abundance: few
v_gene: TRBV15
j_gene: TRBJ1-2
len: 15
d_gene: TRBD1
CDR3aa: CATSREGQGDYGYTF
CDR3nt: TGTGCCACCAGCAGAGAGGGTCAGGGGGACTATGGCTACACCTTC

abundance: few
v_gene: TRBV19
j_gene: TRBJ2-1
len: 14
d_gene: NA
CDR3aa: CASSLQGRYNEQFF
CDR3nt: TGTGCCAGTAGCCTACAGGGCCGATACAATGAGCAGTTCTTC

abundance: NA
v_gene: TRBV24-1
j_gene: TRBJ1-2
len: 15
d_gene: TRBD1
CDR3aa: CATSDSGTGAYGYTF
CDR3nt: TGTGCCACCAGTGATTCCGGGACAGGGGCATATGGCTACACCTTC

abundance: few
v_gene: TRBV27
j_gene: TRBJ2-7
len: 16
d_gene: TRBD2
CDR3aa: CASSPGTSGASYEQYF
CDR3nt: TGTGCCAGCAGTCCAGGGACTAGCGGGGCTTCCTACGAGCAGTACTTC

abundance: few
v_gene: TRBV20-1
j_gene: TRBJ2-4
len: 14
d_gene: TRBD2
CDR3aa: CSAGGTSGAGIQYF
CDR3nt: TGCAGTGCTGGCGGGACTAGCGGAGCGGGGATTCAGTACTTC

abundance: few
v_gene: TRBV4-1
j_gene: TRBJ2-7
len: 19
d_gene: NA
CDR3aa: CASSQDQPPLSSGPYEQYF
CDR3nt: TGCGCCAGCAGCCAAGACCAACCCCCCCTGTCTAGTGGGCCCTACGAGCAGTACTTC

abundance: few
v_gene: TRBV29-1
j_gene: TRBJ2-3
len: 15
d_gene: NA
CDR3aa: CSVEESETGTDTQYF
CDR3nt: TGCAGCGTTGAAGAGAGCGAGACCGGTACAGATACGCAGTATTTT

abundance: NA
v_gene: TRBV4-1
j_gene: TRBJ2-2
len: 15
d_gene: NA
CDR3aa: CASSQGSWNTGELFF
CDR3nt: TGCGCCAGCAGCCAAGGCTCCTGGAACACCGGGGAGCTGTTTTTT

abundance: NA
v_gene: TRBV11-2
j_gene: TRBJ1-1
len: 13
d_gene: NA
CDR3aa: CASSLGLATEAFF
CDR3nt: TGTGCCAGCAGCTTAGGCCTCGCCACTGAAGCTTTCTTT

abundance: few
v_gene: TRBV6-1
j_gene: TRBJ2-5
len: 14
d_gene: TRBD1
CDR3aa: CASRITGVGETQYF
CDR3nt: TGTGCCAGCAGAATTACAGGGGTTGGAGAGACCCAGTACTTC

abundance: few
v_gene: TRBV3-1
j_gene: TRBJ2-2
len: 17
d_gene: TRBD2
CDR3aa: CASSQPTSGRETGELFF
CDR3nt: TGTGCCAGCAGCCAGCCGACTAGCGGGAGAGAAACCGGGGAGCTGTTTTTT

abundance: few
v_gene: TRBV28
j_gene: TRBJ2-1
len: 14
d_gene: TRBD2
CDR3aa: CASSTKAGAAEQFF
CDR3nt: TGTGCCAGCAGTACTAAGGCGGGAGCCGCTGAGCAGTTCTTC